This TCR beta chain derives from a study of cytomegalovirus exposure and HLA in healthy donors. Notes on the study in general: In presence/absence analyses, roughly uniform sequencing depth across donors was assumed. About 87% or about 30% of the time was how often most TCR beta V segments were productive, according to an earlier analysis. The investigators catalogued about 170 TCR beta chains as cytomegalovirus-associated.

Concerning this clone itself: Its matching antigen is unknown.

With 60 Vbeta and 13 Jbeta primers, the PCR was carried out. The method was immunoSEQ multiplex PCR; TCRdb's version includes in-frame clones alone and lacks a portion of them. The sample features approximately 77,000 clones, with approximately 4.2% in its top ten. The germline CDR1 and CDR2 sequences are GTSNPN and SVGIG (reference sequence). V was pared by 5 bases and J by 5 bases, with 6 bases of the junction left unmatched. This CDR3 is 13 amino acids long. The chain uses TRBV30 and TRBJ2-7; 10 bases match TRBD1. The sequence derives from a young man in good health and CMV-seronegative. Sequencing input: PBMCs. The CDR3 protein is CAWGRTGGNEQYF. In DNA form, the CDR3 reads TGTGCCTGGGGGAGGACAGGGGGGAACGAGCAGTACTTC.